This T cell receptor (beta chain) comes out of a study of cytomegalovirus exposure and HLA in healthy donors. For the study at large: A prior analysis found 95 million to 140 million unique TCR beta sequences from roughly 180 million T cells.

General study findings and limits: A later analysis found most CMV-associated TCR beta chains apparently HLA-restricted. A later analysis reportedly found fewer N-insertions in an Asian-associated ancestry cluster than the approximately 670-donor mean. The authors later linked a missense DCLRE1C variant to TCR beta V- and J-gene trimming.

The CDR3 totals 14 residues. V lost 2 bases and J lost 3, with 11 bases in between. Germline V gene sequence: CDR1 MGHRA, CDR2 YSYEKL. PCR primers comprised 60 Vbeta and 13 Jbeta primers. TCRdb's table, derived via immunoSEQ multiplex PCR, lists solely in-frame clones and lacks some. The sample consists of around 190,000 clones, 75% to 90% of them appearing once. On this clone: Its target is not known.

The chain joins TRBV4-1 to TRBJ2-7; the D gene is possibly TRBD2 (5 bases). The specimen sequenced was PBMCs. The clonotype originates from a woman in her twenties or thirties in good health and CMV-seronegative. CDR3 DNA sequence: TGCGCCAGCAGCCAACAGACTATATTCTACGAGCAGTACTTC. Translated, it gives CASSQQTIFYEQYF.